The 6 T cell receptor beta chains in this list originate from one sample, sequenced in a study of cytomegalovirus exposure and HLA in healthy donors. PCR involved 60 Vbeta and 13 Jbeta primers. Data came from immunoSEQ multiplex PCR; TCRdb stores just in-frame clones and leaves some out. Of about 150,000 clones listed, roughly 8.8% were seen once; the top ten hold more than 6.5%. Sequencing was done on a sample of PBMCs. The receptors were sampled from a woman aged 40-49 years in good health and CMV-seropositive.

The chain employs TRBV25-1 and TRBJ1-1; no firm D call. The germline gives CDR1 MGHDK, CDR2 SYGVNS. V lost 4 bases to trimming and J lost 1 base, with 7 bases between them. The length of the CDR3 is 13 residues. CDR3 sequence (DNA): TGTGCCAGCAGTGCACGGGGGAACACTGAAGCTTTCTTT. The encoded protein is CASSARGNTEAFF.

This clone was seen a handful of times. The chain is built from TRBV10-3 and TRBJ1-1, with 9 bases lining up with TRBD1. Germline values: CDR1 ENHRY, CDR2 SYGVKD. The CDR3 extends over 15 amino acids. Trimming removed 3 bases from V and 1 base from J; junction bases left unmatched: 3. In nucleotides, the CDR3 is TGTGCCATCAGTGATCCGGACAGGGGGAACACTGAAGCTTTCTTT. It specifies CAISDPDRGNTEAFF.

The rearrangement joins TRBV27 to TRBJ2-7; no clear D gene. With 6 bases removed from V and 1 base from J, the gap between germline ends came to 13 bases. Germline CDR1 and CDR2: MNHEY and SMNVEV (reference sequence). The CDR3 sequence is 14 residues long. CDR3 region: CASSSTGSSYEQYF. CDR3 DNA sequence: TGTGCCAGCAGCTCTACCGGGTCATCCTACGAGCAGTACTTC.

This chain connects TRBV10-3 to TRBJ2-2; the D is unclear. V was pared by 2 bases and J by 6 bases, with 7 bases between. The CDR3 is made up of 13 amino acids. Germline V gene data show CDR1 as ENHRY and CDR2 as SYGVKD. CDR3 DNA: TGTGCCATCAGTGAGGAGGATGCCGGGGAGCTGTTTTTT. The encoded protein is CAISEEDAGELFF.

The genes are TRBV19 and TRBJ1-4; D ambiguous. V was shortened by 6 bases and J by 0 bases, with 11 bases between the two germline ends. The germline gives CDR1 LNHDA, CDR2 SQIVND (reference sequence). This CDR3 has 15 residues. CDR3 nucleotide sequence: TGTGCCAGTAGGATACCGGGAACAACTAATGAAAAACTGTTTTTT. This encodes CASRIPGTTNEKLFF.

The V call is TRBV19, the J call TRBJ2-1; TRBD2 might be the D (5 bases). Trimming left V 0 bases short and J 2 bases short, with 14 bases between. The CDR3 is 17 amino acids. The germline CDR1 and CDR2 sequences are LNHDA and SQIVND (reference sequence). The CDR3 protein is CASSIDPGSLTYNEQFF. The CDR3 DNA reads as TGTGCCAGTAGTATAGATCCGGGGAGCCTAACCTACAATGAGCAGTTCTTC. The full variable domain, rest sourced from reference TRBV19 and TRBJ2-1, is DGGITQSPKYLFRKEGQNVTLSCEQNLNHDAMYWYRQDPGQGLRLIYYSQIVNDFQKGDIAEGYSVSREKKESFPLTVTSAQKNPTAFYLCASSIDPGSLTYNEQFFGPGTRLTVL.